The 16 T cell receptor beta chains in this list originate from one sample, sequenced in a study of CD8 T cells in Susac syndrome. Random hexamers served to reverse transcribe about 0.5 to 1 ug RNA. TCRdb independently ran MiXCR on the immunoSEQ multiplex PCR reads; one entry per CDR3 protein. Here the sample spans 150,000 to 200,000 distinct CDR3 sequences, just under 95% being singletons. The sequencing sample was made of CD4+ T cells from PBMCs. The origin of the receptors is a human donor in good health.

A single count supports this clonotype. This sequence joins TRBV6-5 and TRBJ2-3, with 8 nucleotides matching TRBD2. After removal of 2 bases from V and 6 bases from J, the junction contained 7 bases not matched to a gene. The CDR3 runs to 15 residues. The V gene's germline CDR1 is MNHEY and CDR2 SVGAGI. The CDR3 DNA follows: TGTGCCAGCAGTTACGGGACTAGACTAGGTGATACGCAGTATTTT. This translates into CASSYGTRLGDTQYF.

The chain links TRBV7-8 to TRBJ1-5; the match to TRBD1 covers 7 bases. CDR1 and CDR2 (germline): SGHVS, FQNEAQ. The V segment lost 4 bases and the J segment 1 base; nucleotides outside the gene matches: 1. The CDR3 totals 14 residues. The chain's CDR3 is CASSSTGSNQPQHF. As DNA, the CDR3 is TGTGCCAGCAGCTCGACAGGGAGCAATCAGCCCCAGCATTTT.

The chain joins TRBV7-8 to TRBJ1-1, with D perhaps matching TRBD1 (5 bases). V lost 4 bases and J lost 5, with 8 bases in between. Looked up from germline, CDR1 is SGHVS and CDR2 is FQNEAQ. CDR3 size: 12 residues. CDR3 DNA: TGTGCCAGCAGCTCCGGGGGAACTGAAGCTTTCTTT. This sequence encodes CASSSGGTEAFF. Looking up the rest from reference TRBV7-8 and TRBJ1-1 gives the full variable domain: GAGVSQSPRYKVAKRGQDVALRCDPISGHVSLFWYQQALGQGPEFLTYFQNEAQLDKSGLPSDRFFAERPEGSVSTLKIQRTQQEDSAVYLCASSSGGTEAFFGQGTRLTVV.

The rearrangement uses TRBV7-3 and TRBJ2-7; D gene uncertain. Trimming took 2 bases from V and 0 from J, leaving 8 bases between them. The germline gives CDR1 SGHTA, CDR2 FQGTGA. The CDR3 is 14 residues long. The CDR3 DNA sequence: TGTGCCAGCAGCTTAGGGCAGATCTCCTACGAGCAGTACTTC. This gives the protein CASSLGQISYEQYF.

The CDR3 DNA reads TGTGCCAGCAGCGCGGACAGGGGGATTGAGACCCAGTACTTC. This codes for CASSADRGIETQYF. This rearrangement joins TRBV2 to TRBJ2-5, with TRBD1 matching over 10 bases. This CDR3 is built from 14 residues. Germline V CDR1 and CDR2: SNHLY, FYNNEI. The trim removed 6 bases at V and 5 bases at J, leaving 6 bases unmatched.

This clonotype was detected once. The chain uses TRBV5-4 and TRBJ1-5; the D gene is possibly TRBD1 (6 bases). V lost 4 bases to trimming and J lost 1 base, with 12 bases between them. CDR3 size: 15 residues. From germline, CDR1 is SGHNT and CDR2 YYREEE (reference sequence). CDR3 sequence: CASSGGPLSNQPQHF. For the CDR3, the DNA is TGTGCCAGCAGCGGGGGCCCACTGAGCAATCAGCCCCAGCATTTT.

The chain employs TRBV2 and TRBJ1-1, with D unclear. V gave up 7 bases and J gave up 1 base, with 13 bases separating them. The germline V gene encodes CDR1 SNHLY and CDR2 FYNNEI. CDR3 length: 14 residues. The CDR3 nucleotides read TGTGCCAGCACCAGAACCTCCGCGAACACTGAAGCTTTCTTT. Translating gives CASTRTSANTEAFF.

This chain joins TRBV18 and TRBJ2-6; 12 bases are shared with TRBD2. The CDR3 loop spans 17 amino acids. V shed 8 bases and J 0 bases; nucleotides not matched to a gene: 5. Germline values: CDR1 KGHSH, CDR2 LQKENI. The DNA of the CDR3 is TGTGCCAGCCCAACTAGCGGGGGGACCTCTGGGGCCAACGTCCTGACTTTC. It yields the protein CASPTSGGTSGANVLTF.

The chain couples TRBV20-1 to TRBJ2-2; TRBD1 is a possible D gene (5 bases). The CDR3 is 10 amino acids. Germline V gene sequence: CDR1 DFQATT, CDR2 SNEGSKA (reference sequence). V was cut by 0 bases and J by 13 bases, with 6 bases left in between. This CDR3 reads CSAREGLLFF. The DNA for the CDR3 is TGCAGTGCTAGAGAGGGGCTGCTGTTTTTT.

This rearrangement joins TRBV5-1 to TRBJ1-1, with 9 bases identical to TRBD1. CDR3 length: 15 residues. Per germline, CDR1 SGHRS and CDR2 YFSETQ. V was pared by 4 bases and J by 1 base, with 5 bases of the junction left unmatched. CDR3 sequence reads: CASSTLTGGNTEAFF. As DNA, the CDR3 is TGCGCCAGCAGCACCCTGACAGGGGGGAACACTGAAGCTTTCTTT.

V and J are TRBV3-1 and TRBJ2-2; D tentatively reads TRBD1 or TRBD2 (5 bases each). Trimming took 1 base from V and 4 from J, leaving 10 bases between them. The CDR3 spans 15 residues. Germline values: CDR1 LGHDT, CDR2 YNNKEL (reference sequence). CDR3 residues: CASSQGGVTTGELFF. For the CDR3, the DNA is TGTGCCAGCAGCCAAGGAGGGGTTACCACCGGGGAGCTGTTTTTT.

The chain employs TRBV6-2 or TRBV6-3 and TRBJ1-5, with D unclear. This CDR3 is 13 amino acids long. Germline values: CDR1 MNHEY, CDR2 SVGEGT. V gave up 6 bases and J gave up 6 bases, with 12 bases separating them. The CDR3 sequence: CASSRHWGQPQHF. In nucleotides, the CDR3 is TGTGCCAGCAGCCGACACTGGGGTCAGCCCCAGCATTTT.

CDR3 amino acids: CASSLLAGGNTEAFF. CDR3 in DNA: TGTGCCAGCAGCTTGTTAGCAGGGGGGAACACTGAAGCTTTCTTT. J is TRBJ1-1 and V is TRBV5-6; TRBD1 matches 7 bases. Germline loops: CDR1 SGHDT, CDR2 YYEEEE. The CDR3 consists of 15 residues. J lost 1 base, V lost 1 base, and 4 bases had no gene match.

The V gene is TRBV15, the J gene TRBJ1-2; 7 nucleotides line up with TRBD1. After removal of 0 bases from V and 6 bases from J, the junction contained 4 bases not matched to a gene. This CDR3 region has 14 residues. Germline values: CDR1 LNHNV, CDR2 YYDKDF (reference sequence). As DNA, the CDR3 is TGTGCCACCAGCAGAGACGGACAGGCCAATGGCTACACCTTC. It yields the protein CATSRDGQANGYTF.

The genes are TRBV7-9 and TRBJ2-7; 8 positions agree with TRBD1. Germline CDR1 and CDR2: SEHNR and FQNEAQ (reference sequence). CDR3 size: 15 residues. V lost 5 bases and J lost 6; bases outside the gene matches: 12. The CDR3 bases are TGTGCCAGCAGCCGGACAGGGCGAACCATTCCCGAGCAGTACTTC. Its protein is CASSRTGRTIPEQYF.

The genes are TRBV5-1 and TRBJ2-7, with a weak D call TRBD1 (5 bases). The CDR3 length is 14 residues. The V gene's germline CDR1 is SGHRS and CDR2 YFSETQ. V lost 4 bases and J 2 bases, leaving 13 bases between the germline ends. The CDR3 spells CASSAQVGTYEQYF. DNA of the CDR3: TGCGCCAGCAGCGCACAGGTAGGCACCTACGAGCAGTACTTC.